Shown below are 27 T cell receptor beta chains from a single sample sequenced in a study of OX40 agonist ivuxolimab in advanced cancers. Profiled with immunoSEQ multiplex PCR; TCRdb holds only in-frame clones, not every one. The sample lists around 60,000 clones, more than 75% occurring once. The starting material was CD4+ or CD8+ T cells sorted from blood, obtained in a trial of the OX40 agonist ivuxolimab. The receptors shown here come from an adult with an advanced solid tumor such as melanoma, head and neck, liver or kidney cancer.

In the case of this clone: Other DNA sequences in the same sample also yield this CDR3. The chain carries TRBV5-1 and TRBJ2-3, with D maybe TRBD2 (5 bases). CDR1 is SGHRS and CDR2 is YFSETQ in the germline V gene. Trimming cost V 3 bases and J 6 bases, with 11 bases left between them. The CDR3 has 13 amino acids. This CDR3 is CASSYYGEDTQYF. The CDR3 coding sequence is TGCGCCAGCAGCTACTATGGGGAGGATACGCAGTATTTT.

The chain employs TRBV29-1 and TRBJ2-5; possible D gene TRBD1, 6 bases. The DNA end favors TRBJ2-7, so the J call may be wrong. This CDR3 comprises 13 residues. CDR1 and CDR2 (germline): SQVTM, ANQGSEA. CDR3 DNA sequence: TGCAGCGTTGAAGTACAGGGCGGATACGAGCAGTACTTC. Residues: CSVEVQGGYEQYF.

The genes are TRBV19 and TRBJ1-2, with D perhaps matching TRBD1 (6 bases). This CDR3 comprises 14 residues. V shed 9 bases and J shed 5 bases, with 19 bases lying between them. Per germline, CDR1 LNHDA and CDR2 SQIVND (reference sequence). The CDR3 reads CASTPARGLYGYTF. DNA for the CDR3: TGTGCCAGCACACCGGCCAGGGGCCTGTATGGCTACACCTTC. Supplemented by reference TRBV19 and TRBJ1-2, the full variable domain reads DGGITQSPKYLFRKEGQNVTLSCEQNLNHDAMYWYRQDPGQGLRLIYYSQIVNDFQKGDIAEGYSVSREKKESFPLTVTSAQKNPTAFYLCASTPARGLYGYTFGSGTRLTVV.

V and J are TRBV6-1 and TRBJ1-1; unclear D gene. The ends were cut back, 4 bases at V and 1 base at J, with 10 bases in the middle. CDR1 and CDR2 from the germline V gene are MNHNS and SASEGT. The CDR3 loop spans 14 amino acids. The CDR3 nucleotides read TGTGCCAGCAGTGCGTACTTACCGAACACTGAAGCTTTCTTT. Encoded protein: CASSAYLPNTEAFF.

The rearrangement joins TRBV2 to TRBJ1-2; tentatively, D is TRBD1 (6 bases). V gave up 5 bases and J gave up 8 bases, with 15 bases separating them. The CDR3 is 13 amino acids. Germline V gene lookup returns CDR1 SNHLY and CDR2 FYNNEI. The CDR3 DNA is TGTGCCAGCAGTCCGGACAGACGTTCGGGCTACACCTTC. Translated: CASSPDRRSGYTF. The whole variable domain, remainder taken from reference TRBV2 and TRBJ1-2, is EPEVTQTPSHQVTQMGQEVILRCVPISNHLYFYWYRQILGQKVEFLVSFYNNEISEKSEIFDDQFSVERPDGSNFTLKIRSTKLEDSAMYFCASSPDRRSGYTFGSGTRLTVV.

This clone was counted only a few times. The V call is TRBV7-8, the J call TRBJ1-2; D possibly corresponds to TRBD1 (5 bases). From germline, CDR1 is SGHVS and CDR2 FQNEAQ. This CDR3 contains 15 residues. V lost 2 bases and J lost 8, with 18 bases in between. DNA of the CDR3: TGTGCCAGCAGCTTACGGCGACAGCTAGGGGAAGGCTACACCTTC. This sequence encodes CASSLRRQLGEGYTF.

The chain links TRBV15 to TRBJ2-1; 8 nucleotides match TRBD2. The CDR3 covers 13 residues. J gave up 6 bases and V 9 bases, and 7 bases lay outside the gene matches. The germline V gene has CDR1 LNHNV and CDR2 YYDKDF (reference sequence). CDR3 protein: CATKRLAGNEQFF. Written as DNA, the CDR3 is TGTGCCACTAAGAGGCTAGCGGGCAATGAGCAGTTCTTC.

The chain employs TRBV7-6 and TRBJ1-2; the match to TRBD1 covers 7 bases. Germline CDR1 and CDR2: SGHVS and FNYEAQ. The CDR3 runs to 15 residues. V was pared by 5 bases and J by 4 bases, with 10 bases of the junction left unmatched. The CDR3 DNA reads as TGTGCCAGCAGCCCAGCCGGGACAGAGCTCTATGGCTACACCTTC. It encodes CASSPAGTELYGYTF. Based on the CDR3 plus reference TRBV7-6 and TRBJ1-2, the full variable domain is GAGVSQSPRYKVTKRGQDVALRCDPISGHVSLYWYRQALGQGPEFLTYFNYEAQQDKSGLPNDRFSAERPEGSISTLTIQRTEQRDSAMYRCASSPAGTELYGYTFGSGTRLTVV.

The V and J genes are TRBV4-1 and TRBJ2-7; 7 bases agree with TRBD1. CDR1 is MGHRA and CDR2 is YSYEKL in the germline V gene. J gave up 0 bases and V 1 base, and 9 bases lay outside the gene matches. The CDR3 runs to 17 residues. The CDR3 nucleotides are TGCGCCAGCAGCCAAGCCCTCCGGGACAGCTTCTCCTACGAGCAGTACTTC. Protein sequence: CASSQALRDSFSYEQYF.

In this sample, this clone turned up a few times. This chain connects TRBV7-9 to TRBJ2-7; 8 positions match TRBD2. The germline V gene encodes CDR1 SEHNR and CDR2 FQNEAQ (reference sequence). The CDR3 is 15 amino acids. Trimming at V came to 5 bases and at J to 2 bases, leaving 8 bases not matched to a gene. The CDR3 spells CASSLGLALAYEQYF. The CDR3 coding sequence is TGTGCCAGCAGCCTCGGACTAGCCCTAGCCTACGAGCAGTACTTC. Looking up the rest from reference TRBV7-9 and TRBJ2-7 gives the full variable domain: DTGVSQNPRHKITKRGQNVTFRCDPISEHNRLYWYRQTLGQGPEFLTYFQNEAQLEKSRLLSDRFSAERPKGSFSTLEIQRTEQGDSAMYLCASSLGLALAYEQYFGPGTRLTVT.

The chain employs TRBV2 and TRBJ1-1; D gene ambiguous. The CDR3 extends over 13 amino acids. V was clipped by 6 bases and J by 1 base, with 9 bases between them. Germline V gives CDR1 SNHLY, CDR2 FYNNEI. CDR3 coding DNA: TGTGCCAGCAGGGGTCAGCCGAACACTGAAGCTTTCTTT. Its protein product is CASRGQPNTEAFF.

This chain connects TRBV4-1 to TRBJ1-2, with D possibly matching TRBD1 (6 bases). The ends were cut back, 1 base at V and 5 bases at J, with 14 bases in the middle. CDR1 and CDR2 (germline): MGHRA, YSYEKL. This CDR3 spans 15 amino acids. Here the CDR3 DNA reads TGCGCCAGCAGCCAAGTCGGGGGCCCCCCATATGGCTACACCTTC. Protein: CASSQVGGPPYGYTF.

The chain employs TRBV19 and TRBJ2-1; D unresolved. The CDR3 sequence is 13 residues long. The germline gives CDR1 LNHDA, CDR2 SQIVND (reference sequence). CDR3 nucleotide sequence: TGTGCGACCATGGCGAGGTCCTACAATGAGCAGTTCTTC. Translated: CATMARSYNEQFF.

This chain joins TRBV10-3 and TRBJ2-7; 9 positions agree with TRBD1. With V trimmed by 6 bases and J by 3 bases, 12 bases remained unmatched. CDR1 is ENHRY, CDR2 SYGVKD, per germline. This CDR3 comprises 16 residues. CDR3 DNA: TGTGCCATCAGCACCTCGGACAGGGGTGGTGTCTACGAGCAGTACTTC. It yields the protein CAISTSDRGGVYEQYF.

V gene TRBV5-1 combines with J gene TRBJ2-1; 11 positions match TRBD2. Germline-derived CDR1 and CDR2 are SGHRS and YFSETQ. The length of the CDR3 is 15 residues. V was pared by 3 bases and J by 8 bases, with 7 bases of the junction left unmatched. CDR3 nucleotide sequence: TGCGCCAGCAGCTACCTAGCGGGGGGATTGGATGAGCAGTTCTTC. This codes for CASSYLAGGLDEQFF.

This sequence joins TRBV21-1 and TRBJ1-5. TRBV21-1 is noted as a pseudogene. The CDR3 is 14 amino acids. The chain's CDR3 is CASSKVPPNQPQHF. In DNA, the CDR3 is TGTGCCAGCAGCAAAGTCCCCCCTAATCAGCCCCAGCATTTT.

This chain links TRBV27 with TRBJ2-1, with D unclear. Germline V CDR1 and CDR2: MNHEY, SMNVEV (reference sequence). The V end lost 1 base, the J end lost 8 bases, and 12 bases lay between the germline ends. CDR3 length: 14 residues. The CDR3 protein is CASSLFTGRYEQFF. The CDR3 DNA follows: TGTGCCAGCAGTTTATTTACGGGCAGGTATGAGCAGTTCTTC.

CDR3 residues: CASRAPGQGRRNEQFF. The DNA for the CDR3 is TGTGCCAGCAGGGCTCCGGGACAGGGGCGAAGAAATGAGCAGTTCTTC. The chain recombines TRBV28 with TRBJ2-1; 10 bases fit TRBD1. This CDR3 is 16 amino acids long. Trimming at V came to 6 bases and at J to 7 bases, leaving 12 bases not matched to a gene. CDR1 is MDHEN, CDR2 SYDVKM, per germline.

In this sample, this clone turned up a few times. This chain uses TRBV10-2 with TRBJ2-1; 8 bases are a match to TRBD2. The CDR3 sequence is 17 residues long. Germline CDR1 WSHSY, CDR2 SAAADI. V gave up 0 bases and J gave up 5 bases; unmatched junction bases: 9. Here the CDR3 DNA reads TGCGCCAGCAGTGAGTCGGTAAGCGGGAGTGGTGACAATGAGCAGTTCTTC. It codes for CASSESVSGSGDNEQFF.

The chain employs TRBV19 and TRBJ2-1; TRBD2 matches at 8 bases. CDR3 length equals 18 residues. Germline V gene lookup returns CDR1 LNHDA and CDR2 SQIVND (reference sequence). J was trimmed by 0 bases and V by 3 bases; bases with no gene match: 10. CDR3 protein: CASSISVAGLSSYNEQFF. As DNA, the CDR3 is TGTGCCAGTAGTATTAGTGTAGCGGGGCTTAGCTCCTACAATGAGCAGTTCTTC. Full variable domain (rest looked up from reference TRBV19 and TRBJ2-1): DGGITQSPKYLFRKEGQNVTLSCEQNLNHDAMYWYRQDPGQGLRLIYYSQIVNDFQKGDIAEGYSVSREKKESFPLTVTSAQKNPTAFYLCASSISVAGLSSYNEQFFGPGTRLTVL.

This clone was counted only a few times. V and J are TRBV7-6 and TRBJ1-2; 7 bases align to TRBD1. The CDR3 runs 13 residues. V was pared by 5 bases and J by 8 bases, with 8 bases of the junction left unmatched. Germline CDR1 is SGHVS and CDR2 is FNYEAQ. CDR3 bases: TGTGCCAGCAGCAATGTAGGAGGGGGCGGCTACACCTTC. Translating gives CASSNVGGGGYTF.

About this clone: The junction departs from germline at one end; a sequencing error may be responsible. The J gene is TRBJ2-1, the V gene TRBV9; 12 bases are a match to TRBD2. The V gene's germline CDR1 is SGDLS and CDR2 YYNGEE. The CDR3 has 13 amino acids. The CDR3: CASSSASGGEVIF. In DNA form, the CDR3 reads TGTGCCAGCAGCAGCGCTAGCGGGGGGGAAGTTATCTTC.

This rearrangement joins TRBV7-9 to TRBJ2-1; 12 bases match TRBD2. The CDR3 spans 18 residues. Germline V gene data show CDR1 as SEHNR and CDR2 as FQNEAQ (reference sequence). With 2 bases clipped from V and 7 bases from J, the junction kept 12 bases outside the gene matches. The CDR3 DNA follows: TGTGCCAGCAGCTTACCTCTAGCGGGAGGGCCGAATATAAATGAGCAGTTCTTC. Translation gives CASSLPLAGGPNINEQFF.

Notes on this clone: In the same sample, other DNA sequences code for this CDR3. The chain recombines TRBV27 with TRBJ2-5, with D possibly being TRBD1 (5 bases). Germline CDR1 MNHEY, CDR2 SMNVEV (reference sequence). The CDR3 covers 13 residues. V was clipped by 5 bases and J by 2 bases, with 9 bases between them. The CDR3, as DNA: TGTGCCAGCAGTCTAAGACAGCAAGAGACCCAGTACTTC. Its translation is CASSLRQQETQYF.

This rearrangement joins TRBV19 to TRBJ1-6; D is undetermined. Germline V lookup: CDR1 LNHDA, CDR2 SQIVND (reference sequence). This CDR3 has 16 residues. The germline V and J ends were trimmed by 3 bases and 7 bases, with 16 bases remaining between them. The CDR3 protein is CASSILPYVGNSPLHF. The CDR3 DNA sequence: TGTGCCAGTAGTATTCTCCCGTACGTGGGCAATTCACCCCTCCACTTT. The full variable domain, with the rest looked up from reference TRBV19 and TRBJ1-6, is DGGITQSPKYLFRKEGQNVTLSCEQNLNHDAMYWYRQDPGQGLRLIYYSQIVNDFQKGDIAEGYSVSREKKESFPLTVTSAQKNPTAFYLCASSILPYVGNSPLHFGNGTRLTVT.

The genes are TRBV30 and TRBJ1-2; D is unresolved. Trimming stripped 4 bases from V and 1 base from J, with 13 bases between. Per germline, CDR1 GTSNPN and CDR2 SVGIG (reference sequence). This CDR3 is 14 amino acids long. This chain's CDR3 is CAWILAGDNYGYTF. The CDR3 DNA reads TGTGCCTGGATCTTAGCCGGGGATAACTATGGCTACACCTTC.

The gene calls are TRBV19 and TRBJ2-3, with 11 bases that match TRBD2. V gave up 6 bases and J gave up 7 bases; unmatched junction bases: 9. The CDR3 totals 15 residues. The germline V gene has CDR1 LNHDA and CDR2 SQIVND (reference sequence). The CDR3 region is CASRPQASGGYTQYF. DNA for the CDR3: TGTGCCAGTAGACCCCAGGCTAGCGGGGGGTATACGCAGTATTTT.